This T cell receptor (beta chain) was identified in a study of cytomegalovirus exposure and HLA in healthy donors. Study-wide findings and caveats: A later analysis by the authors found several of the most significant clusters apparently linked to common viral pathogens.

The PCR was carried out with 60 Vbeta primers and 13 Jbeta primers. Generated by immunoSEQ multiplex PCR, the TCRdb table keeps only in-frame clones and is missing some. The table lists about 200,000 clones, about four fifths of them singletons. V was cut by 0 bases and J by 6 bases, with 14 bases left in between. Germline CDR1 is LNHNV and CDR2 is YYDKDF (reference sequence). CDR3 length equals 15 residues. To note about this clone: Its antigen is undetermined.

This chain uses TRBV15 with TRBJ1-2, with D possibly TRBD1 on 5 matching bases. The sample consisted of PBMCs. The source is a middle-aged man in good health and CMV-seropositive. CDR3 sequence (DNA): TGTGCCACCAGCAGAGATTCCAGGGCAGCTAATGGCTACACCTTC. The encoded protein is CATSRDSRAANGYTF.